These T cell receptor beta chains were read from a single sample in a study of cytomegalovirus exposure and HLA in healthy donors. Generated by immunoSEQ multiplex PCR, the TCRdb table keeps only in-frame clones and is missing some. The sample lists about 250,000 clones, approximately 84% occurring once. The specimen sequenced was PBMCs. The receptor set was obtained from a man between 18 and 29 years old in good health and CMV-seropositive. CDR3s include the opening cysteine and the closing phenylalanine or tryptophan. Clone size is not always given. Where it is, it says once, few, many or a class for expanded clones.

size: -
V: TRBV5-1
CDR3: CASSRAGDNYEQYF

size: -
V: TRBV5-1
CDR3: CASSTGQANYGYTF

size: -
V: TRBV6-6
CDR3: CASSAGTSGYF

size: -
V: TRBV27
CDR3: CASSPVGLAGVEETQYF

size: -
V: TRBV2
CDR3: CASRTVTSGNTIYF

size: few
V: TRBV5-1
CDR3: CASSISKGVYYEQYF

size: -
V: TRBV5-1
CDR3: CASSFGLAGPTYEQYF

size: -
V: TRBV4-2
CDR3: CASSQGWQTTYEQYF

size: -
V: TRBV14
CDR3: CASSQDRGYREAFF

size: once
V: TRBV5-1
CDR3: CASSLAGTGGPEQYF

size: -
V: TRBV30
CDR3: CAWTSGGTYTDTQYF

size: -
V: TRBV5-1
CDR3: CASSLDRPNTEAFF

size: -
V: TRBV28
CDR3: CASSWQGYEQYF

size: -
V: TRBV11-3
CDR3: CASSLNPGDNEQFF

size: once
V: TRBV9
CDR3: CASSVERARTGELFF

size: -
V: TRBV6-6
CDR3: CASSSPRGEQFF

size: -
V: TRBV29-1
CDR3: CSGGQGPHEQYF

size: -
V: TRBV7-9
CDR3: CASSLEAGRASETQYF

size: -
V: TRBV27
CDR3: CASKGRVWAEAYNEQFF

size: -
V: TRBV7-6
CDR3: CASSSYTGAGLAGGPGELFF

size: -
V: TRBV5-1
CDR3: CASSLAAGSTYEQYF

size: -
V: TRBV18
CDR3: CASSPRTGGLHTIYF

size: -
V: TRBV19
CDR3: CASSPSLREVADTQYF

size: -
V: TRBV7-2
CDR3: CASSATLPYGYTF

size: -
V: TRBV14
CDR3: CASSQWPTANYGYTF

size: -
V: TRBV5-6
CDR3: CASSLQAGEQYF

size: -
V: TRBV5-1
CDR3: CASSSSATNTGELFF

size: -
V: TRBV15
CDR3: CATSGEVSYNEQFF